Presented here are 5 T cell receptor beta chains from one specimen sequenced in a study of blood T cell repertoires in COVID-19. Produced via immunoSEQ multiplex PCR; TCRdb's table is partial and in-frame only. The data contain more than 110,000 clones, less than 85% of them seen just once; the ten biggest clones take up 1.5% to 2%. Sequencing input: PBMCs or T cells enriched from blood (not recorded which). The receptors shown here come from a woman aged 18 to 35 who had been exposed to COVID-19.

This clone was found once. CDR3 sequence reads: CASSAGGNQPQHF. The CDR3 DNA is TGTGCCAGCAGCGCAGGGGGCAATCAGCCCCAGCATTTT. The chain has TRBV9 and TRBJ1-5; tentatively, D is TRBD1 (6 bases). Per germline, CDR1 SGDLS and CDR2 YYNGEE. The CDR3 has 13 residues. V dropped 3 bases and J dropped 2 bases, with 6 bases sitting between them.

The CDR3 region has the DNA TGTGCCAGCAGAACCCGAGACAGGCACACTGAAGCTTTCTTT. This codes for CASRTRDRHTEAFF. This sequence joins TRBV7-9 and TRBJ1-1, with D tentatively TRBD1 (6 bases). Germline lookup yields CDR1 SEHNR and CDR2 FQNEAQ (reference sequence). This CDR3 region has 14 residues. V gave up 6 bases and J gave up 3 bases, with 14 bases separating them.

The rearrangement joins TRBV7-9 to TRBJ2-7; possibly TRBD2 for D (6 bases). The V gene lost 3 bases and the J gene lost 5 bases, with 11 bases spanning the gap. This CDR3 has 13 residues. Germline assignment: CDR1 SEHNR and CDR2 FQNEAQ (reference sequence). The CDR3 sequence is CASSFGGSDEQYF. CDR3 DNA: TGTGCCAGCAGCTTCGGGGGTTCCGACGAGCAGTACTTC.

The chain has TRBV2 and TRBJ1-1; unclear D gene. The CDR3 totals 15 residues. Germline values: CDR1 SNHLY, CDR2 FYNNEI. Trimming removed 2 bases from V and 5 bases from J, with 15 bases in between. DNA of the CDR3: TGTGCCAGCAGTGAAACAGCATCCTTACAGACTGAAGCTTTCTTT. Its protein product is CASSETASLQTEAFF.

This clone has only one observation. The rearrangement uses TRBV9 and TRBJ2-3; 11 bases agree with TRBD1. V gave up 3 bases and J gave up 6 bases; unmatched junction bases: 3. The CDR3 has 14 residues. CDR1 and CDR2 from the germline V gene are SGDLS and YYNGEE. This CDR3 is CASSEGQGGDTQYF. DNA for the CDR3: TGTGCCAGCAGCGAGGGACAGGGGGGGGATACGCAGTATTTT.